The 26 T cell receptor beta chains listed next were all sequenced from one sample in a study of OX40 agonist ivuxolimab in advanced cancers. The repertoire was sequenced with immunoSEQ multiplex PCR; TCRdb's copy has only in-frame clones and lacks some. The table records some 33,000 clones, around nine tenths of them present only once. The sequencing used CD4+ or CD8+ T cells sorted from blood, collected in a trial of the OX40 agonist ivuxolimab. Source of these receptors: an adult with an advanced solid tumor such as melanoma, head and neck, liver or kidney cancer.

The chain combines TRBV29-1 with TRBJ1-2; weak D call: TRBD1 (6 bases). This CDR3 region has 14 residues. Trimming pared 1 base from V and 4 bases from J, leaving 13 bases between. Germline CDR1 and CDR2: SQVTM and ANQGSEA. The CDR3 bases are TGCAGCGTTGAAGCTCCAGGGGCCCTCTATGGCTACACCTTC. It is translated as CSVEAPGALYGYTF.

The J gene is TRBJ1-1, the V gene TRBV7-9; D unresolved. The CDR3 spans 12 residues. The V end was cut by 7 bases, the J end by 6 bases, with 12 bases between. CDR1 is SEHNR and CDR2 is FQNEAQ in the germline V gene (reference sequence). CDR3 protein: CASTPGGSEAFF. CDR3 DNA: TGTGCCAGCACCCCGGGAGGGTCTGAAGCTTTCTTT. Full variable domain (remainder filled in from reference TRBV7-9 and TRBJ1-1): DTGVSQNPRHKITKRGQNVTFRCDPISEHNRLYWYRQTLGQGPEFLTYFQNEAQLEKSRLLSDRFSAERPKGSFSTLEIQRTEQGDSAMYLCASTPGGSEAFFGQGTRLTVV.

CDR3 coding DNA: TGTGCCAGTAGTATCCCGACGGACATGAACACTGAAGCTTTCTTT. Amino acids: CASSIPTDMNTEAFF. This chain links TRBV19 with TRBJ1-1, with D maybe TRBD1 (5 bases). V dropped 3 bases and J dropped 0 bases, with 11 bases sitting between them. Germline-derived CDR1 and CDR2 are LNHDA and SQIVND (reference sequence). The CDR3 runs 15 residues.

The chain has TRBV29-1 and TRBJ1-1; 7 bases map to TRBD1. Germline CDR1 SQVTM, CDR2 ANQGSEA. With V trimmed by 5 bases and J by 4 bases, 4 bases remained unmatched. The CDR3 loop spans 12 amino acids. The CDR3 spells CSVPGQSTEAFF. The CDR3 nucleotides are TGCAGCGTTCCGGGACAGAGCACTGAAGCTTTCTTT.

V is TRBV27 and J is TRBJ1-2; 7 bases agree with TRBD1. The V gene's germline CDR1 is MNHEY and CDR2 SMNVEV (reference sequence). Trimming removed 0 bases from V and 0 bases from J; junction bases left unmatched: 1. This CDR3 has 15 amino acids. The CDR3 sequence: CASSLSTGPNYGYTF. The CDR3 DNA follows: TGTGCCAGCAGTTTATCGACAGGGCCTAACTATGGCTACACCTTC.

The V and J genes are TRBV29-1 and TRBJ2-7; 9 nucleotides match TRBD2. The CDR3 runs 14 residues. The V and J ends lost 3 bases and 2 bases, in that order; junction bases with no gene match: 5. Germline lookup yields CDR1 SQVTM and CDR2 ANQGSEA. CDR3 sequence reads: CSVEMSSGAYEQYF. The CDR3 DNA sequence: TGCAGCGTTGAGATGTCTAGCGGGGCCTACGAGCAGTACTTC.

A single count supports this clone. This CDR3 is CASSIFSGGAGGEQFF. CDR3 DNA: TGTGCCAGTAGTATTTTTAGCGGGGGGGCCGGCGGTGAGCAGTTCTTC. This chain uses TRBV19 with TRBJ2-1; 11 bases fit TRBD2. Unmatched junction bases numbered 10, after V lost 3 bases and J lost 9 bases. The CDR3 runs 16 residues. CDR1 is LNHDA, CDR2 SQIVND, per germline (reference sequence). Variable domain in full (rest from reference TRBV19 and TRBJ2-1): DGGITQSPKYLFRKEGQNVTLSCEQNLNHDAMYWYRQDPGQGLRLIYYSQIVNDFQKGDIAEGYSVSREKKESFPLTVTSAQKNPTAFYLCASSIFSGGAGGEQFFGPGTRLTVL.

Only one count was recorded for this clone. The J gene is TRBJ2-7, the V gene TRBV6-5, with 10 nucleotides matching TRBD1. This CDR3 is built from 16 residues. Germline CDR1 is MNHEY and CDR2 is SVGAGI. The trim removed 3 bases at V and 4 bases at J, leaving 9 bases unmatched. The chain's CDR3 is CASSYLGDRGPYEQYF. The CDR3 nucleotides read TGTGCCAGCAGTTATCTCGGGGACAGGGGCCCTTACGAGCAGTACTTC.

This rearrangement joins TRBV2 to TRBJ2-1, with D possibly matching TRBD2 (6 bases). This CDR3 contains 11 residues. Trimming removed 9 bases at V and 7 bases at J, with 10 bases between. Germline CDR1 and CDR2: SNHLY and FYNNEI. The CDR3 sequence is CARSGGNEQFF. CDR3 DNA sequence: TGTGCCAGATCCGGAGGGAATGAGCAGTTCTTC.

The rearrangement joins TRBV11-2 to TRBJ2-7; D ambiguous. The ends were cut back, 3 bases at V and 3 bases at J, with 12 bases in the middle. The CDR3 consists of 14 residues. Germline values: CDR1 SGHAT, CDR2 FQNNGV. CDR3 sequence reads: CASSFGPVLYEQYF. DNA for the CDR3: TGTGCCAGCAGCTTCGGACCAGTCCTCTACGAGCAGTACTTC.

The rearrangement links TRBV27 to TRBJ2-1, with 10 bases aligning to TRBD1. The V and J ends lost 9 bases and 4 bases, in that order; junction bases with no gene match: 6. Germline V gene data show CDR1 as MNHEY and CDR2 as SMNVEV (reference sequence). The CDR3 sequence is 14 residues long. The CDR3 region is CASTTGGAYNEQFF. In DNA form, the CDR3 reads TGTGCCAGTACGACAGGGGGCGCGTACAATGAGCAGTTCTTC.

The V call is TRBV5-4, the J call TRBJ2-3; no reliable D call. V was trimmed by 4 bases and J by 2 bases, leaving 5 bases between them. The CDR3 has 12 residues. Germline V CDR1 and CDR2: SGHNT, YYREEE (reference sequence). The DNA for the CDR3 is TGTGCCAGCAGCCCAGACACAGATACGCAGTATTTT. This sequence encodes CASSPDTDTQYF.

This clone was counted between two and nine times. The chain uses TRBV7-9 and TRBJ2-1; 14 bases match TRBD2. This CDR3 has 16 amino acids. CDR1 and CDR2 (germline): SEHNR, FQNEAQ (reference sequence). With V trimmed by 6 bases and J by 4 bases, 5 bases remained unmatched. CDR3 sequence: CASRGTSGRHYNEQFF. In nucleotides, the CDR3 is TGTGCCAGCAGAGGGACTAGCGGGAGACATTACAATGAGCAGTTCTTC.

This clone was seen only once. V and J are TRBV30 and TRBJ2-3; D unclear. Between the trimmed V and J ends, which lost 5 bases and 2 bases, there was a span of 14 bases. Germline CDR1 reads GTSNPN; CDR2 reads SVGIG (reference sequence). CDR3 length: 14 amino acids. The CDR3 DNA reads as TGTGCCTGGGCTATAGGGCATCTCACAGATACGCAGTATTTT. This sequence encodes CAWAIGHLTDTQYF.

This clone was observed a handful of times. This chain connects TRBV27 to TRBJ1-5; D is ambiguous. CDR3 length: 14 amino acids. CDR1 MNHEY and CDR2 SMNVEV come from the germline V gene (reference sequence). The ends were cut back, 2 bases at V and 0 bases at J, with 5 bases in the middle. The CDR3 DNA reads TGTGCCAGCAGTTTAGGGGATAGCAATCAGCCCCAGCATTTT. Residues: CASSLGDSNQPQHF.

This chain links TRBV4-1 with TRBJ1-5; maybe TRBD1 (5 bases). V shed 1 base and J shed 6 bases, with 13 bases lying between them. CDR1 and CDR2 from the germline V gene are MGHRA and YSYEKL. The CDR3 covers 15 residues. CDR3 amino acids: CASSQGGAGGQPQHF. Here the CDR3 DNA reads TGCGCCAGCAGCCAAGGCGGGGCTGGCGGTCAGCCCCAGCATTTT.

This clone was recorded once. The chain recombines TRBV21-1 with TRBJ2-1; the table's TRBD2 call for D was not verified on the DNA. TRBV21-1 is tagged as a pseudogene. This CDR3 contains 14 residues. Here the CDR3 DNA reads TGTGCCAGCAGCAATAAGCGGCTCTACAATGAGCAGTTCTTC. The encoded protein is CASSNKRLYNEQFF.

The chain links TRBV27 to TRBJ2-4; TRBD2 agrees at 11 bases. The CDR3 has 15 amino acids. V lost 2 bases and J lost 7; bases outside the gene matches: 4. Looked up from germline, CDR1 is MNHEY and CDR2 is SMNVEV (reference sequence). CDR3 nucleotides: TGTGCCAGCAGTTTACAACTAGCGGGAGTGAACATTCAGTACTTC. Translating gives CASSLQLAGVNIQYF.

The chain employs TRBV5-7 and TRBJ1-5; no firm D call. TRBV5-7 is an ORF, with its function uncertain. Trimming removed 4 bases from V and 0 bases from J, with 8 bases in between. The CDR3 consists of 14 residues. CDR3 DNA sequence: TGTGCCAGCAGCCTTAGGATTAGCAATCAGCCCCAGCATTTT. Translating it yields CASSLRISNQPQHF.

The chain uses TRBV19 and TRBJ2-1; 7 bases align to TRBD2. Germline loops: CDR1 LNHDA, CDR2 SQIVND (reference sequence). The CDR3 contains 15 residues. V shed 2 bases, J shed 4 bases, and the junction held 5 bases outside the gene matches. The CDR3 here is CASSIRREAYNEQFF. In DNA, the CDR3 is TGTGCCAGTAGTATACGTCGGGAGGCGTACAATGAGCAGTTCTTC. Looking up the rest from reference TRBV19 and TRBJ2-1 gives the full variable domain: DGGITQSPKYLFRKEGQNVTLSCEQNLNHDAMYWYRQDPGQGLRLIYYSQIVNDFQKGDIAEGYSVSREKKESFPLTVTSAQKNPTAFYLCASSIRREAYNEQFFGPGTRLTVL.

V and J are TRBV7-9 and TRBJ2-5; D is perhaps TRBD2 (6 bases). The length of the CDR3 is 16 residues. Germline lookup yields CDR1 SEHNR and CDR2 FQNEAQ (reference sequence). Deletions cut 4 bases from V and 2 bases from J, with 17 bases between. The CDR3 reads CASSSETRGRQETQYF. CDR3 nucleotide sequence: TGTGCCAGCAGCTCGGAGACCCGGGGGAGGCAAGAGACCCAGTACTTC.

This chain uses TRBV11-3 with TRBJ2-1; 10 nucleotides align to TRBD1. Germline V gene sequence: CDR1 SGHNT, CDR2 YENEEA. CDR3 size: 15 residues. With 5 bases clipped from V and 8 bases from J, the junction kept 9 bases outside the gene matches. In DNA, the CDR3 is TGTGCCAGCAGCCCCCCGGGACAGGGGCTCGATGAGCAGTTCTTC. This encodes CASSPPGQGLDEQFF.

Here the CDR3 reads CASSLSGGTVYGYTF. CDR3 DNA sequence: TGTGCCAGCAGTTTATCTGGCGGGACGGTCTATGGCTACACCTTC. V and J are TRBV27 and TRBJ1-2; D possibly corresponds to TRBD1 (5 bases). CDR1 and CDR2 (germline): MNHEY, SMNVEV (reference sequence). The CDR3 spans 15 residues. V lost 0 bases to trimming and J lost 4 bases, with 12 bases between them.

The chain combines TRBV7-9 with TRBJ1-2, with no clear D. CDR1 and CDR2 from the germline V gene are SEHNR and FQNEAQ (reference sequence). The V and J ends lost 1 base and 1 base respectively, with 7 bases between them. The CDR3 spans 14 residues. The DNA of the CDR3 is TGTGCCAGCAGCTTAGTTGCCGATAACTATGGCTACACCTTC. Residues: CASSLVADNYGYTF.

The V and J genes are TRBV19 and TRBJ1-2; tentatively, D is TRBD1 (5 bases). The CDR3 length is 12 residues. CDR1 is LNHDA, CDR2 SQIVND, per germline (reference sequence). Trimming took 9 bases from V and 2 from J, leaving 10 bases between them. DNA of the CDR3: TGTGCCAGCTGGGGGGGGAACTATGGCTACACCTTC. It codes for CASWGGNYGYTF.

V is TRBV10-3 and J is TRBJ2-5; tentative D call: TRBD1 (5 bases). CDR3 size: 14 residues. V lost 0 bases to trimming and J lost 3 bases, with 8 bases between them. Germline V gene data show CDR1 as ENHRY and CDR2 as SYGVKD. CDR3 region: CAISESGQEETQYF. CDR3 DNA: TGTGCCATCAGTGAGTCCGGACAAGAAGAGACCCAGTACTTC.